Listed below are T cell receptor beta chains from one sample, sequenced in a study of T cells in Graves' hyperthyroidism and ophthalmopathy. TCRdb passed the multiplex PCR reads through MiXCR, listing each CDR3 protein once. This repertoire shows around 340,000 distinct CDR3 sequences, about 20% found once; its top ten account for under 55%. The material sequenced was blood. Receptors originate from a woman between 45 and 65 years old with Graves' hyperthyroidism. The CDR3 runs from the conserved cysteine through the conserved F or W. The order of the fields is D gene, J gene, clone size, V gene, CDR3 protein, CDR3 DNA. A D gene is named only where the DNA matches it firmly. The size entry is marked missing in some rows and otherwise reads once, few, many or a size class.

D: -
J: TRBJ1-4
size: few
V: TRBV15
CDR3: CATSRVGAGEKLFF
DNA: TGTGCCACCAGCAGAGTCGGTGCGGGGGAAAAACTGTTTTTT

D: -
J: TRBJ1-1
size: -
V: TRBV2
CDR3: CASTSGQIEAFF
DNA: TGTGCCAGCACCTCAGGACAGATTGAAGCTTTCTTT

D: TRBD2
J: TRBJ2-1
size: -
V: TRBV6-1
CDR3: CASSFLAGVRYNEQFF
DNA: TGTGCCAGCAGTTTCCTAGCGGGAGTGAGATACAATGAGCAGTTCTTC

D: TRBD2
J: TRBJ2-3
size: -
V: TRBV2
CDR3: CASRRLAGGPGTDTQYF
DNA: TGTGCCAGCAGGAGACTAGCGGGAGGGCCTGGGACAGATACGCAGTATTTT

D: -
J: TRBJ2-1
size: few
V: TRBV5-1
CDR3: CASRARLDYNEQFF
DNA: TGCGCCTCCCGTGCTCGACTAGACTACAATGAGCAGTTCTTC

D: -
J: TRBJ2-3
size: many
V: TRBV6-2/TRBV6-3
CDR3: CASTVGRQETDTQYF
DNA: TGTGCCAGCACGGTAGGACGTCAAGAAACAGATACGCAGTATTTT

D: -
J: TRBJ2-4
size: many
V: TRBV28
CDR3: CASSLRAVAGSKNIQYF
DNA: TGTGCCAGCAGTTTACGGGCCGTAGCAGGCAGCAAAAACATTCAGTACTTC

D: -
J: TRBJ2-7
size: -
V: TRBV20-1
CDR3: CSAISGFSYEQYF
DNA: TGCAGTGCTATAAGCGGGTTCTCCTACGAGCAGTACTTC

D: TRBD1
J: TRBJ2-1
size: many
V: TRBV7-2
CDR3: CASRRGQGAKNEQFF
DNA: TGTGCCAGCAGACGAGGACAGGGGGCGAAAAATGAGCAGTTCTTC

D: -
J: TRBJ2-5
size: few
V: TRBV27
CDR3: CASSSISRVYTEETQYF
DNA: TGTGCCAGCAGCTCCATTAGCCGGGTCTACACAGAAGAGACCCAGTACTTC

D: TRBD2
J: TRBJ2-7
size: many
V: TRBV12-3/TRBV12-4
CDR3: CASRASGRALEQYF
DNA: TGTGCCAGCAGAGCTAGCGGGAGGGCACTCGAGCAGTACTTC

D: TRBD2
J: TRBJ2-1
size: many
V: TRBV28
CDR3: CASSSIAGTFYNEQFF
DNA: TGTGCCAGCAGTTCCATAGCGGGGACTTTCTACAATGAGCAGTTCTTC

D: TRBD2
J: TRBJ2-3
size: few
V: TRBV11-2
CDR3: CASSLPVLAGATDTQYF
DNA: TGTGCCAGCAGCTTACCGGTACTAGCGGGAGCTACAGATACGCAGTATTTT

D: -
J: TRBJ2-3
size: -
V: TRBV28
CDR3: CASSSLPPDTQYF
DNA: TGTGCCAGCAGTAGCCTCCCTCCAGATACGCAGTATTTT

D: TRBD1
J: TRBJ2-3
size: -
V: TRBV9
CDR3: CASSGFTGGRDTQYF
DNA: TGTGCCAGCAGCGGATTCACAGGGGGTAGAGATACGCAGTATTTT

D: -
J: TRBJ2-1
size: few
V: TRBV7-9
CDR3: CASSSTTRRSYNEQFF
DNA: TGTGCCAGCAGCTCGACGACCCGGCGGTCCTACAATGAGCAGTTCTTC

D: -
J: TRBJ2-1
size: many
V: TRBV27
CDR3: CASSLAPPPAWSVVRSYNEQFF
DNA: TGTGCCAGCAGTTTAGCCCCCCCCCCGGCCTGGAGCGTAGTTAGGTCCTACAATGAGCAGTTCTTC

D: -
J: TRBJ2-6
size: -
V: TRBV15
CDR3: CATSRDWREGANVLTF
DNA: TGTGCCACCAGCAGAGATTGGAGGGAAGGGGCCAACGTCCTGACTTTC

D: TRBD1
J: TRBJ1-1
size: many
V: TRBV2
CDR3: CASSAGQLYEAFF
DNA: TGTGCCAGCAGTGCGGGACAGCTATATGAAGCTTTCTTT

D: -
J: TRBJ1-1
size: many
V: TRBV29-1
CDR3: CSVELGMNTEAFF
DNA: TGCAGCGTTGAACTGGGGATGAACACTGAAGCTTTCTTT

D: TRBD2
J: TRBJ2-3
size: many
V: TRBV12-5
CDR3: CASGTGGLDTQYF
DNA: TGTGCTAGTGGGACGGGAGGCCTTGATACGCAGTATTTT

D: -
J: TRBJ2-3
size: few
V: TRBV7-9
CDR3: CASSFIVERADTQYF
DNA: TGTGCCAGCAGCTTTATTGTCGAAAGGGCAGATACGCAGTATTTT

D: -
J: TRBJ1-6
size: few
V: TRBV12-3/TRBV12-4
CDR3: CASSFDGTRSPLHF
DNA: TGTGCCAGCAGTTTCGACGGGACCCGCTCACCCCTCCACTTT

D: -
J: TRBJ1-2
size: -
V: TRBV3-1
CDR3: CASSPGGGFGYTF
DNA: TGTGCCAGCAGCCCCGGGGGGGGTTTTGGCTACACCTTC

D: -
J: TRBJ1-1
size: many
V: TRBV11-1
CDR3: CASGGGGGSLNTEAFF
DNA: TGTGCCAGCGGCGGAGGGGGAGGTAGCTTGAACACTGAAGCTTTCTTT

D: TRBD2
J: TRBJ2-5
size: -
V: TRBV4-1
CDR3: CASSQVPSGETQYF
DNA: TGCGCCAGCAGCCAAGTACCTAGCGGAGAGACCCAGTACTTC

D: -
J: TRBJ1-1
size: many
V: TRBV28
CDR3: CASSLAGTEAFF
DNA: TGTGCCAGCAGTTTGGCCGGCACTGAAGCTTTCTTT

D: TRBD2
J: TRBJ2-5
size: -
V: TRBV20-1
CDR3: CSAFPGLAPETQYF
DNA: TGCAGTGCTTTTCCGGGACTAGCGCCAGAGACCCAGTACTTC

D: -
J: TRBJ1-4
size: few
V: TRBV5-5
CDR3: CASSVTGPPNEKLFF
DNA: TGTGCCAGCAGCGTAACAGGGCCGCCTAATGAAAAACTGTTTTTT

D: TRBD2
J: TRBJ2-3
size: -
V: TRBV20-1
CDR3: CSAPARDGRESTDTQYF
DNA: TGCAGTGCCCCGGCCAGAGACGGGCGGGAGAGCACAGATACGCAGTATTTT

D: -
J: TRBJ2-3
size: -
V: TRBV5-1
CDR3: CASSLGGITDTQYF
DNA: TGCGCCAGCAGCTTGGGGGGGATCACAGATACGCAGTATTTT

D: -
J: TRBJ1-1
size: few
V: TRBV20-1
CDR3: CSAPTGVTEAFF
DNA: TGCAGTGCTCCGACCGGGGTGACTGAAGCTTTCTTT

D: -
J: TRBJ1-2
size: few
V: TRBV6-1
CDR3: CASSEVAGNYGYTF
DNA: TGTGCCAGCAGTGAAGTGGCGGGTAACTATGGCTACACCTTC

D: -
J: TRBJ2-2
size: -
V: TRBV7-9
CDR3: CASAAQPNTGELFF
DNA: TGTGCCAGCGCCGCACAGCCGAACACCGGGGAGCTGTTTTTT

D: -
J: TRBJ2-3
size: -
V: TRBV12-3/TRBV12-4
CDR3: CASRSTGDDTQYF
DNA: TGTGCCAGCAGGAGCACGGGGGACGATACGCAGTATTTT

D: TRBD1
J: TRBJ2-2
size: few
V: TRBV9
CDR3: CASSTGTGIGTGELFF
DNA: TGTGCCAGCAGCACCGGGACAGGGATTGGGACCGGGGAGCTGTTTTTT

D: -
J: TRBJ2-1
size: few
V: TRBV11-2
CDR3: CASSEGLNNEQFF
DNA: TGTGCCAGCAGCGAGGGGCTGAACAATGAGCAGTTCTTC

D: -
J: TRBJ1-2
size: -
V: TRBV6-2/TRBV6-3
CDR3: CASRPGSGANYGYTF
DNA: TGTGCCAGCAGACCGGGTTCGGGGGCTAACTATGGCTACACCTTC